Listed here is a single T cell receptor (beta chain). Sequencing of TCR beta was carried out in blood CD8+ and CD4+ T cells. Negative magnetic isolation gave CD8+ and CD4+ cells; FACS enriched CD8+ TEMRA. The data derive from a study of CD8 T cells in Susac syndrome. Germline assignment: CDR1 SQVTM and CDR2 ANQGSEA. This CDR3 region has 16 residues. The J segment lost 4 bases and the V segment lost 7 bases, leaving 17 bases of the junction unmatched. An amount of RNA that ranged from about 0.45 to 1 ug was reverse transcribed with random hexamers. The immunoSEQ assay covered 54 Vbeta and 13 Jbeta segments for CDR3. MiXCR, run by TCRdb on the immunoSEQ multiplex PCR reads, gives a single entry per CDR3 protein. The data contain some 95,000 distinct CDR3 sequences, about 93% of them singletons.

Input material: CD8+ T cells from PBMCs. This chain connects TRBV29-1 to TRBJ2-3, with 7 bases identical to TRBD1. The sequence was obtained from a human donor in good health. The CDR3 region has the DNA TGCAGCGCCCTGACTGGGCCAGGGGGATTCTCAGATACGCAGTATTTT. Protein sequence: CSALTGPGGFSDTQYF.